A single sample gave rise to the 26 T cell receptor beta chains below, sequenced in a study of molecular identifiers for immune sequencing clone quantification. A single record per CDR3 protein comes from TCRdb applying MiXCR to the PCR reads. The sample has 79,000 or so distinct CDR3 sequences; approximately 23% are singletons. Sequenced material: naive CD8+ T cells from blood, with Jurkat cell RNA spiked in. Sample subset: FACS-sorted CD8+CD4-CCR7+CD45RA+ naive T cells. These receptors were obtained from a human donor in good health. Some libraries in this study had Jurkat cell RNA spiked in.

This clonotype appeared many times. V and J are TRBV27 and TRBJ1-2, with no clear D. CDR1 is MNHEY and CDR2 is SMNVEV in the germline V gene (reference sequence). Trimming cost V 6 bases and J 5 bases, with 7 bases left between them. CDR3 size: 11 residues. CDR3 protein: CASRGLYGYTF. CDR3 DNA: TGTGCCAGCAGGGGGTTGTATGGCTACACCTTC.

This clonotype appeared many times. The chain carries TRBV28 and TRBJ2-3, with 9 nucleotides matching TRBD1. The CDR3 is 16 residues long. V gave up 5 bases and J gave up 4 bases; unmatched junction bases: 10. Germline V gene sequence: CDR1 MDHEN, CDR2 SYDVKM. CDR3 amino acids: CASSMPGQGDADTQYF. CDR3 nucleotide sequence: TGTGCCAGCAGTATGCCGGGACAGGGCGACGCAGATACGCAGTATTTT.

This clonotype was recorded at least ten times. The chain uses TRBV20-1 and TRBJ2-7, with D unresolved. The ends were cut back, 7 bases at V and 1 base at J, with 14 bases in the middle. Germline loops: CDR1 DFQATT, CDR2 SNEGSKA (reference sequence). CDR3 length: 13 residues. CDR3 amino acids: CSGRASSSYEQYF. The CDR3 DNA follows: TGCAGTGGAAGGGCCTCGTCGTCCTACGAGCAGTACTTC.

This clonotype was detected a few times. V is TRBV11-2 and J is TRBJ2-7; no firm D call. The V gene lost 4 bases and the J gene lost 6 bases, with 16 bases spanning the gap. The CDR3 covers 14 residues. The germline gives CDR1 SGHAT, CDR2 FQNNGV. CDR3 in amino acids: CASSWSTGIGEQYF. The CDR3 DNA reads TGTGCCAGCAGCTGGAGTACGGGTATCGGCGAGCAGTACTTC.

The gene calls are TRBV19 and TRBJ2-3; unclear D gene. CDR1 and CDR2 (germline): LNHDA, SQIVND (reference sequence). Trimming removed 3 bases at V and 4 bases at J, with 14 bases between. The CDR3 is 15 residues long. The CDR3 coding sequence is TGTGCCAGTAGTATCTCACAATTTGGGGCAGATACGCAGTATTTT. Protein sequence: CASSISQFGADTQYF.

This clonotype occurred many times. This chain uses TRBV19 with TRBJ2-5; no definite D call. Trimming removed 2 bases from V and 5 bases from J, with 18 bases in between. The germline V gene encodes CDR1 LNHDA and CDR2 SQIVND (reference sequence). The CDR3 spans 16 residues. CDR3 nucleotide sequence: TGTGCCAGTAGTATATCAGGTCTCCTAGGATATGAGACCCAGTACTTC. Translation gives CASSISGLLGYETQYF.

As to this clonotype: It may be a read error: a sequence one base away is much more abundant. J is TRBJ2-7 and V is TRBV5-1; D gene unclear. This CDR3 is built from 14 residues. Germline V CDR1 and CDR2: SGHRS, YFSETQ. Here the CDR3 reads CASSFSAPAYAQYF. Written as DNA, the CDR3 is TGCGCCAGCAGCTTTAGTGCGCCGGCCTACGCGCAGTACTTC.

This chain connects TRBV7-2 to TRBJ2-1; possibly TRBD1 for D (5 bases). The CDR3 is made up of 13 amino acids. Germline-derived CDR1 and CDR2 are SGHTA and FQGNSA. V was pared by 5 bases and J by 4 bases, with 9 bases between. The CDR3 DNA is TGTGCCAGCAGCGCCGACAGTTACAATGAGCAGTTCTTC. It translates to CASSADSYNEQFF.

Concerning this clonotype: This may be a read error: a much more frequent sequence differs by one nucleotide. The chain links TRBV4-3 to TRBJ2-7, with a tentative D call TRBD2 (6 bases). CDR1 is LGHNA and CDR2 is YSLEER in the germline V gene. The CDR3 contains 15 residues. CDR3 residues: CASSQDTHRREEQHF. The CDR3 nucleotides are TGCGCCAGCAGCCAAGATACGCACAGGAGGGAGGAGCAGCACTTC.

V gene TRBV7-9 combines with J gene TRBJ2-3, with D possibly TRBD2 on 5 matching bases. This CDR3 has 13 residues. Germline V gives CDR1 SEHNR, CDR2 FQNEAQ (reference sequence). V lost 8 bases to trimming and J lost 6 bases, with 15 bases between them. Here the CDR3 reads CASDSGGWDTQYF. Written as DNA, the CDR3 is TGTGCCAGCGACTCGGGCGGGTGGGATACGCAGTATTTT.

This clonotype was detected only a few times. The V call is TRBV2, the J call TRBJ1-1; perhaps TRBD1 as D (5 bases). V lost 9 bases, J lost 5 bases, and 19 bases lay in between. CDR1 is SNHLY and CDR2 is FYNNEI in the germline V gene. CDR3 size: 14 residues. CDR3 amino acids: CARQDRTEGTEAFF. CDR3 DNA: TGTGCCAGACAAGACCGCACCGAGGGGACTGAAGCTTTCTTT.

J is TRBJ2-7 and V is TRBV15; the D is unclear. V was shortened by 0 bases and J by 0 bases, with 9 bases between the two germline ends. Germline V gene data show CDR1 as LNHNV and CDR2 as YYDKDF (reference sequence). This CDR3 has 15 residues. In DNA form, the CDR3 reads TGTGCCACCAGCAGAGATCTTGGAAGCTCCTACGAGCAGTACTTC. Its protein product is CATSRDLGSSYEQYF.

The sample holds many counts of this clonotype. The chain is built from TRBV19 and TRBJ1-4; maybe TRBD1 (5 bases). V was cut by 8 bases and J by 5 bases, with 15 bases left in between. Germline assignment: CDR1 LNHDA and CDR2 SQIVND (reference sequence). CDR3 length: 14 amino acids. The DNA of the CDR3 is TGTGCCAGTCGGGATCCAGGGATAAATGAAAAACTGTTTTTT. Translated, it gives CASRDPGINEKLFF.

The J gene is TRBJ1-1, the V gene TRBV4-2; D gene unclear. The CDR3 covers 16 residues. V lost 6 bases to trimming and J lost 4 bases, with 21 bases between them. Germline V gene data show CDR1 as LGHNA and CDR2 as YNFKEQ. CDR3 amino acids: CASSPPGALLFTEAFF. CDR3 nucleotide sequence: TGTGCCAGCAGTCCCCCGGGAGCCCTTTTGTTCACTGAAGCTTTCTTT.

The chain has TRBV19 and TRBJ1-1; a possible D gene is TRBD1 (5 bases). V shed 6 bases and J shed 5 bases, with 16 bases lying between them. The CDR3 loop spans 14 amino acids. Germline CDR1 LNHDA, CDR2 SQIVND (reference sequence). The CDR3 DNA follows: TGTGCCAGTAGCCCCCCCGGGGGGTGGACTGAAGCTTTCTTT. Protein sequence: CASSPPGGWTEAFF.

This clonotype was observed many times. The V and J genes are TRBV29-1 and TRBJ2-7, with 7 bases fitting TRBD1. CDR1 SQVTM and CDR2 ANQGSEA come from the germline V gene. This CDR3 is 13 amino acids long. With V trimmed by 7 bases and J by 7 bases, 13 bases remained unmatched. CDR3 loop: CSANTGDYREQYF. The CDR3 nucleotides are TGCAGCGCTAACACAGGGGATTACCGGGAGCAGTACTTC.

This clonotype was counted many times. The chain employs TRBV5-4 and TRBJ2-3; 9 bases line up with TRBD1. Germline CDR1 SGHNT, CDR2 YYREEE (reference sequence). This CDR3 is built from 16 residues. With V trimmed by 0 bases and J by 2 bases, 4 bases remained unmatched. CDR3 bases: TGTGCCAGCAGCTTGGATGGGACAGGGCCCACAGATACGCAGTATTTT. Amino acids: CASSLDGTGPTDTQYF.

V usage is TRBV6-5 and J usage is TRBJ2-5; D possibly matches TRBD1 or TRBD2 (5 bases each). Germline V gene data show CDR1 as MNHEY and CDR2 as SVGAGI. Trimming pared 2 bases from V and 2 bases from J, leaving 15 bases between. The CDR3 has 16 residues. CDR3 amino acids: CASSYVGGTLQETQYF. CDR3 DNA: TGTGCCAGCAGTTACGTTGGGGGAACCCTTCAAGAGACCCAGTACTTC.

The CDR3 DNA reads TGTGCCAGCAGTTTTTCGCCTGGAAGCTCCTACGAGCAGTACTTC. Translation: CASSFSPGSSYEQYF. The gene calls are TRBV12-3 or TRBV12-4 and TRBJ2-7; D unclear. V lost 3 bases to trimming and J lost 0 bases, with 12 bases between them. The CDR3 is 15 amino acids.

This clonotype was observed a few times. The chain couples TRBV5-8 to TRBJ1-1; 9 bases are a match to TRBD1. The germline V gene has CDR1 SGHTS and CDR2 YDEGEE. Trimming at V came to 4 bases and at J to 5 bases, leaving 3 bases not matched to a gene. The CDR3 sequence is 13 residues long. CDR3 protein: CASSGTGSTEAFF. CDR3 DNA: TGTGCCAGCAGCGGGACAGGGAGTACTGAAGCTTTCTTT.

This clonotype was observed at least ten times. The chain uses TRBV6-5 and TRBJ2-1, with D unclear. There are 14 residues in the CDR3. The germline V and J ends were trimmed by 0 bases and 2 bases, with 5 bases remaining between them. Per the germline V gene, CDR1 is MNHEY and CDR2 is SVGAGI. The CDR3 bases are TGTGCCAGCAGTTACTCCTCTACCTACAATGAGCAGTTCTTC. Amino acid sequence: CASSYSSTYNEQFF.

A word on this clonotype: A read error may explain this, as a much larger clone is one base away. The chain uses TRBV7-9 and TRBJ2-7, with D unresolved. Germline V lookup: CDR1 SEHNR, CDR2 FQNEAQ (reference sequence). The CDR3 is 13 residues long. For the CDR3, the DNA is TGTGCCAGCGGCTTAGAAGTATCCTACGAGCAGTACTTC. Protein product: CASGLEVSYEQYF.

This clonotype was seen repeatedly, ten times or more. This rearrangement joins TRBV4-1 to TRBJ2-3, with 7 bases fitting TRBD2. This CDR3 spans 15 amino acids. CDR1 and CDR2 from the germline V gene are MGHRA and YSYEKL. V trimming: 0 bases; J trimming: 1 base; junction bases outside the gene matches: 1. This chain's CDR3 is CASSQESGGTDTQYF. The DNA of the CDR3 is TGCGCCAGCAGCCAAGAGAGCGGGGGCACAGATACGCAGTATTTT.

The chain employs TRBV14 and TRBJ2-7; 8 bases fit TRBD2. The CDR3 loop spans 15 amino acids. Germline CDR1 reads SGHDN; CDR2 reads FVKESK. After removal of 1 base from V and 2 bases from J, the junction contained 4 bases not matched to a gene. The DNA for the CDR3 is TGTGCCAGCAGCCAAGTAGCGGGATCGACCTACGAGCAGTACTTC. The encoded protein is CASSQVAGSTYEQYF.

The CDR3 DNA sequence: TGTGCCAGCAGTTTAGACTACTCCCAAGAGACCCAGTACTTC. Translated: CASSLDYSQETQYF. The chain recombines TRBV27 with TRBJ2-5; weak D call: TRBD2 (5 bases). Looked up from germline, CDR1 is MNHEY and CDR2 is SMNVEV (reference sequence). Trimming stripped 2 bases from V and 1 base from J, with 8 bases between. CDR3 size: 14 residues.

A word on this clonotype: Since a much larger clone is just one base distant, this may be a read error. The chain links TRBV29-1 to TRBJ2-3; D is ambiguous. V lost 8 bases and J 0 bases, leaving 15 bases between the germline ends. The CDR3 spans 14 residues. The germline CDR1 and CDR2 sequences are SQVTM and ANQGSEA. The CDR3 DNA reads TGCAGCCCCAGGAGAGGATCTAGCACAGATACGCAGTATTTT. Translating gives CSPRRGSSTDTQYF.